This T cell receptor beta chain is drawn from a study of cytomegalovirus exposure and HLA in healthy donors (TCRdb year 2017). Regarding the research as a whole: According to a later analysis, the approximately 120 validation repertoires were produced on the same platform as the 666 repertoires of the first cohort. The study was designed to test whether signatures of past pathogen exposure could be identified by cataloging public T cell receptors. In addition to the first cohort of hundreds of subjects, a separate validation cohort of 120 different subjects was used. High-throughput TCR immunosequencing, statistical association of individual TCRs with disease status, and machine learning were combined to predict cytomegalovirus infection status. Beyond this particular receptor, the publication reports: A later analysis lacked HLA typing for the validation cohort, so it scored co-occurrence in that cohort across all 110 or so repertoires. In vitro tests confirmed that three of the cytomegalovirus-associated TCR beta chains recognize cytomegalovirus antigens. The classifier was reported to diagnose cytomegalovirus status with high specificity and sensitivity in both the original and validation cohorts. The study listed around 160 TCR beta chains as associated with cytomegalovirus. In a later analysis, TCRs clustered in the first cohort were found to also tend to co-occur in the 120 or so validation repertoires, with about 93% of cluster scores above 0. While some public TCRs were present in many individuals, most TCR sequences turned up only very rarely across donors. The authors suggested that the approach could potentially be extended to other disease states and immunological phenotypes.

Library method: the immunoSEQ multiplex PCR assay. The authors' pipeline ran thus. To diagnose cytomegalovirus status from the catalog of TCR beta chain sequences, a statistical classification framework was built. Not all clones reach the TCRdb copy of this immuneACCESS table, which keeps in-frame sequences only. Checked studies attribute under half of the gap to unresolved V genes and leave the rest unexplained. V and J calls and clone size follow that table, whereas D and trimming were derived from the DNA. Counted in this sample were 130,000 or so clones; about 90% of them appeared once. 6.2% of the sample is held by the ten biggest clonotypes. Separate from the approximately 670-subject first cohort, the validation cohort of 95 to 150 subjects was the group to which the donors belonged. On this clone itself: This clone's antigen is unknown. Within one base of it there is no much larger clone, and no base qualities were kept.

The germline V gene (reference sequence) yields SGHNT for CDR1 and YYREEE for CDR2. Germline trimming amounts to 2 bases on V and 8 bases on J, with 8 as the count of junction bases outside the gene matches. CDR3 length: 14 amino acids, cysteine to phenylalanine. CDR3 DNA only is kept here, 42 bases in frame from base 1. The sequence derives from a woman aged 25 to 39 in good health and CMV-seropositive. Here the chain combines TRBV5-4 and TRBJ1-2, with TRBD1 identical over 8 junction bases. The sample taken for sequencing was PBMCs. Here the CDR3 is given as CASSFWTGLGGYTF. The bases are TGTGCCAGCAGCTTCTGGACAGGGCTGGGGGGCTACACCTTC. When the CDR3 is completed using the reference TRBV5-4 and TRBJ1-2 genes on either side, the full variable domain is ETGVTQSPTHLIKTRGQQVTLRCSSQSGHNTVSWYQQALGQGPQFIFQYYREEENGRGNFPPRFSGLQFPNYSSELNVNALELDDSALYLCASSFWTGLGGYTFGSGTRLTVV.